This T cell receptor beta chain was obtained from a study of blood T cell repertoires in COVID-19. As for the study in general: Italy, Spain and the United States were the sources of the convalescent and acute COVID-19 samples. In each case, the material was cDNA or gDNA derived from T cells, B-cell-depleted T cells, or PBMCs.

Germline values: CDR1 SGHAT, CDR2 FQNNGV. Deletions cut 1 base from V and 7 bases from J, with 11 bases between. This CDR3 region has 15 residues. Study processing details: Nucleated cell number was recorded as an estimate derived from reference gene primer amplification. Produced via immunoSEQ multiplex PCR; TCRdb's table is partial and in-frame only. V, J and clone size are taken as reported in that table, and D and trimming were inferred from the DNA itself. The sample has 120,000 to 150,000 clones, approximately 89% seen once. The V call is TRBV11-2, the J call TRBJ1-6; D unresolved. Sequencing was done on a sample of peripheral blood. The receptor comes from a human donor in a cohort sampled during active COVID-19. Here the CDR3 reads CASSLARPVNSPLHF. The CDR3 nucleotides are TGTGCCAGCAGCTTAGCCCGTCCTGTAAATTCACCCCTCCACTTT.